In this sample, the clone carrying this T cell receptor (beta chain) turned up a few times. The antigen remains unidentified. J was trimmed by 6 bases and V by 1 base; bases with no gene match: 10. Germline values: CDR1 MNHEY, CDR2 SMNVEV (reference sequence). The CDR3 has 17 residues. This entry comes from a study of cytomegalovirus exposure and HLA in healthy donors. Study-wide points: Segments of the TCR beta V type were, in most cases, productive about 90% or about 30% of the time in an earlier analysis. Common viral pathogens (according to a later analysis) appeared linked to several of the most significant clusters.

This PCR relied on a set of 60 Vbeta primers and 13 Jbeta primers. The repertoire was sequenced with immunoSEQ multiplex PCR; TCRdb's copy has only in-frame clones and lacks some. The repertoire holds 90,000 to 150,000 clones, 15% seen once, with 1.9% in the top ten. The chain combines TRBV27 with TRBJ2-3, with TRBD2 matching over 10 bases. Sample: PBMCs. The source is a woman aged 18-30 years in good health and CMV-seronegative. Here the CDR3 reads CASSLWAAGGLGDTQYF. For the CDR3, the DNA is TGTGCCAGCAGTTTATGGGCAGCGGGGGGGCTGGGGGATACGCAGTATTTT.